The 26 T cell receptor beta chains presented below share a single source sample, sequenced in a study of regulatory T cells in long-lasting Graves disease (dated by TCRdb to the early 2020s). The library was generated by multiplex PCR. Sequencing took place on an Illumina HiSeq 4000. TCR beta libraries were built with iRepertoire HTBI primers and Arm-PCR amplification of CDR3 regions. In TCRdb, the public reads were trimmed at Q25 with fastp and aligned with MiXCR, with productive beta chains retained. Every CDR3 protein is listed once, alongside the most common genes and DNA of its rows. The sample includes 620,000 or so distinct CDR3 sequences, with about 16% observed a single time. Together, the top ten hold 15% to 20% of the sample. Explained via the paper, the time point label denotes: newly diagnosed GD, antithyroid drugs for less than 3 months. For both TCR sequencing and RNA sequencing, RNA was extracted from PBMCs using TRIzol.

The sample was also linked to a second study, of T cells in Graves' hyperthyroidism and ophthalmopathy.

The sequencing used peripheral blood mononuclear cells (PBMCs), collected at new diagnosis, from a patient treated with antithyroid drugs. The receptors here all came from a woman aged 25 to 39 with Graves disease. Donor details come from another sample of the same person, matched by shared clones.

This clonotype has a count of ten or more. The gene calls are TRBV15 and TRBJ1-2; D might be TRBD1 (5 bases). The CDR3 runs 14 residues. The V end was cut by 0 bases, the J end by 7 bases, with 12 bases between. The germline CDR1 and CDR2 sequences are LNHNV and YYDKDF (reference sequence). CDR3 sequence reads: CATSRDRGVGGYTF. The CDR3 region has the DNA TGTGCCACCAGCAGAGATAGGGGCGTGGGTGGCTACACCTTC.

This clonotype was seen at least ten times. V usage is TRBV7-9 and J usage is TRBJ1-5; TRBD1 aligns across 7 bases. The CDR3 has 14 amino acids. Germline V gene sequence: CDR1 SEHNR, CDR2 FQNEAQ (reference sequence). V shed 1 base, J shed 5 bases, and the junction held 2 bases outside the gene matches. CDR3 protein: CASSLGQGYQPQHF. The CDR3 DNA sequence: TGTGCCAGCAGCTTAGGACAGGGTTATCAGCCCCAGCATTTT.

On this clonotype itself: Being one base from a much bigger clone, this may be a read error. The V and J genes are TRBV12-3 or TRBV12-4 and TRBJ2-6; TRBD1 might be the D (6 bases). Deletions cut 8 bases from V and 0 bases from J, with 17 bases between. This CDR3 is 17 amino acids long. The CDR3 loop is CASGPRGLNSGANVLTF. For the CDR3, the DNA is TGTGCCAGCGGCCCTAGGGGGTTGAACTCTGGGGCCAACGTCCTGACTTTC.

The rearrangement uses TRBV5-1 and TRBJ1-2; TRBD1 might be the D (6 bases). In germline, CDR1 is SGHRS, CDR2 YFSETQ. The V end was cut by 4 bases, the J end by 6 bases, with 19 bases between. The CDR3 sequence is 15 residues long. CDR3 sequence (DNA): TGCGCCAGCAGCAGGGGGGACTCAAAGCAAGATGGCTACACCTTC. It specifies CASSRGDSKQDGYTF.

This clonotype was seen only a few times. The chain links TRBV15 to TRBJ1-3; D call uncertain. Trimming stripped 0 bases from V and 4 bases from J, with 10 bases between. CDR1 is LNHNV, CDR2 YYDKDF, per germline (reference sequence). CDR3 length: 15 amino acids. The CDR3 protein is CATSRDRLQGNTIYF. The CDR3 DNA reads as TGTGCCACCAGCAGAGATCGATTGCAAGGAAACACCATATATTTT.

This clonotype turned up a few times. The V call is TRBV25-1, the J call TRBJ1-4; 9 bases map to TRBD1. The CDR3 extends over 14 amino acids. Germline V lookup: CDR1 MGHDK, CDR2 SYGVNS. The J segment lost 8 bases and the V segment lost 6 bases, leaving 7 bases of the junction unmatched. CDR3 in amino acids: CASSMGQGWEKLFF. The CDR3 DNA reads as TGTGCCAGCAGCATGGGACAGGGATGGGAAAAACTGTTTTTT.

J is TRBJ2-1 and V is TRBV3-1; possible D gene TRBD1, 5 bases. V lost 2 bases and J 4 bases, leaving 12 bases between the germline ends. Germline V gene data show CDR1 as LGHDT and CDR2 as YNNKEL (reference sequence). CDR3 length: 15 residues. CDR3 sequence: CASSQNWQGYNEQFF. CDR3 DNA sequence: TGTGCCAGCAGCCAAAATTGGCAGGGATACAATGAGCAGTTCTTC.

This clonotype was detected many times. The chain is built from TRBV7-9 and TRBJ2-2; D gene uncertain. The CDR3 is 13 amino acids. CDR1 is SEHNR, CDR2 FQNEAQ, per germline (reference sequence). Deletions cut 5 bases from V and 6 bases from J, with 10 bases between. The CDR3: CASSRQEPGELFF. CDR3 coding DNA: TGTGCCAGCAGCCGTCAGGAACCCGGGGAGCTGTTTTTT.

This chain connects TRBV5-4 to TRBJ2-7; D is perhaps TRBD1 (6 bases). V was pared by 4 bases and J by 5 bases, with 19 bases between. The CDR3 length is 15 residues. The germline V gene has CDR1 SGHNT and CDR2 YYREEE (reference sequence). The CDR3 is CASSPQTGFPHEQYF. The CDR3 DNA is TGTGCCAGCAGCCCCCAGACAGGCTTCCCCCACGAGCAGTACTTC.

The sample holds many counts of this clonotype. The chain is built from TRBV27 and TRBJ1-2, with 7 bases fitting TRBD1. Germline loops: CDR1 MNHEY, CDR2 SMNVEV (reference sequence). V gave up 4 bases and J gave up 4 bases; unmatched junction bases: 9. The length of the CDR3 is 15 residues. For the CDR3, the DNA is TGTGCCAGCAGTTCGACCCTGACAGGGCCCTATGGCTACACCTTC. The encoded protein is CASSSTLTGPYGYTF.

This clonotype appeared many times. This sequence joins TRBV28 and TRBJ1-1; possible D gene TRBD1, 6 bases. The CDR3 totals 16 residues. The germline CDR1 and CDR2 sequences are MDHEN and SYDVKM. V lost 5 bases to trimming and J lost 1 base, with 17 bases between them. This CDR3 reads CASSTFYGQKNTEAFF. The CDR3 DNA sequence: TGTGCCAGCAGTACATTCTACGGACAGAAGAACACTGAAGCTTTCTTT.

This clonotype has only a few counts. V gene TRBV6-1 combines with J gene TRBJ2-1; 11 bases agree with TRBD2. This CDR3 is built from 19 residues. Unmatched junction bases numbered 12, after V lost 5 bases and J lost 0 bases. The germline V gene encodes CDR1 MNHNS and CDR2 SASEGT. CDR3 in amino acids: CASSTTSGTVSSSYNEQFF. In DNA, the CDR3 is TGTGCCAGCAGTACGACTAGCGGGACCGTATCCAGCTCCTACAATGAGCAGTTCTTC.

The rearrangement uses TRBV29-1 and TRBJ1-2; possible D gene TRBD1, 6 bases. The CDR3 has 13 residues. The V and J ends lost 5 bases and 7 bases respectively, with 17 bases between them. Germline-derived CDR1 and CDR2 are SQVTM and ANQGSEA. CDR3 sequence: CSVQAGPTGGYTF. The CDR3 DNA reads as TGCAGCGTTCAAGCAGGGCCGACAGGTGGCTACACCTTC.

This clonotype was seen repeatedly, ten times or more. The chain recombines TRBV6-1 with TRBJ1-5; weak D call: TRBD1 (6 bases). The germline V gene encodes CDR1 MNHNS and CDR2 SASEGT. CDR3 size: 15 residues. Trimming left V 7 bases short and J 4 bases short, with 17 bases between. DNA for the CDR3: TGTGCCAGCACTACCACGGCAGGGGCGAATCAGCCCCAGCATTTT. Its translation is CASTTTAGANQPQHF.

Worth noting for this clonotype: The junction departs from germline at one end; a sequencing error may be responsible. The chain carries TRBV3-1 and TRBJ2-7; D might be TRBD1 (5 bases). This CDR3 spans 14 amino acids. From germline, CDR1 is LGHDT and CDR2 YNNKEL (reference sequence). CDR3: CASSRAGFLGELYF. The CDR3 region has the DNA TGTGCCAGCAGCCGCGCAGGGTTTTTAGGCGAGCTGTACTTC.

Worth noting for this clonotype: A clone one base away is much larger, so this may be a read error. The chain is built from TRBV6-2 or TRBV6-3 and TRBJ1-1; tentative D call: TRBD1 (6 bases). CDR1 and CDR2 (germline): MNHEY, SVGEGT. The CDR3 totals 13 residues. The CDR3 sequence is CAGSEGEQLEAFF. The CDR3 nucleotides read TGTGCCGGCAGTGAGGGGGAACAACTTGAAGCTTTCTTT.

This clonotype was seen at least ten times. The J gene is TRBJ2-7, the V gene TRBV5-1, with 8 bases matching TRBD2. Germline trimming cut 6 bases from V and 3 bases from J; bases unmatched to any gene: 14. The CDR3 length is 16 residues. CDR1 and CDR2 (germline): SGHRS, YFSETQ. CDR3 in amino acids: CASMPQTGTSSYEQYF. In DNA, the CDR3 is TGCGCCAGCATGCCACAAACCGGGACTAGTAGCTACGAGCAGTACTTC.

This clonotype was observed at least ten times. The genes are TRBV2 and TRBJ1-4, with 8 bases lining up with TRBD1. Germline CDR1 reads SNHLY; CDR2 reads FYNNEI. The CDR3 contains 15 residues. V gave up 5 bases and J gave up 0 bases; unmatched junction bases: 2. CDR3 sequence: CASSKTGATNEKLFF. DNA of the CDR3: TGTGCCAGCAGTAAGACAGGGGCAACTAATGAAAAACTGTTTTTT.

This clonotype was picked up many times. The rearrangement uses TRBV20-1 and TRBJ1-2, with D uncertain. Germline CDR1 and CDR2: DFQATT and SNEGSKA (reference sequence). CDR3 length equals 11 residues. Here the CDR3 reads CSAGGNYGYTF. The CDR3 DNA reads TGCAGCGCCGGAGGGAACTATGGCTACACCTTC.

This chain uses TRBV18 with TRBJ2-7; possibly TRBD1 for D (6 bases). Germline V gene data show CDR1 as KGHSH and CDR2 as LQKENI. V shed 5 bases and J shed 3 bases, with 14 bases lying between them. The CDR3 is 14 amino acids. The CDR3 loop is CASSVDRIDYEQYF. The CDR3 DNA is TGTGCCAGCTCAGTTGACAGGATCGACTACGAGCAGTACTTC.

This clonotype turned up a few times. This rearrangement joins TRBV19 to TRBJ2-7; unclear D gene. Trimming took 10 bases from V and 4 from J, leaving 17 bases between them. The CDR3 has 13 residues. Germline V CDR1 and CDR2: LNHDA, SQIVND (reference sequence). CDR3 bases: TGTGCCACGTCGGAGCTTGCGAATTACGAGCAGTACTTC. Protein: CATSELANYEQYF.

This clonotype was detected ten times or more. The rearrangement joins TRBV28 to TRBJ2-1; TRBD1 agrees at 9 bases. Per the germline V gene, CDR1 is MDHEN and CDR2 is SYDVKM. The CDR3 contains 15 residues. V was pared by 7 bases and J by 4 bases, with 8 bases of the junction left unmatched. The CDR3 DNA sequence: TGTGCCAGCAAGACGGGACAGGGTCGGTACAATGAGCAGTTCTTC. This translates into CASKTGQGRYNEQFF.

The chain employs TRBV7-9 and TRBJ2-3; D might be TRBD1 or TRBD2, each matching 5 bases. CDR1 SEHNR and CDR2 FQNEAQ come from the germline V gene (reference sequence). Between the trimmed V and J ends, which lost 2 bases and 5 bases, there was a span of 14 bases. The CDR3 runs 15 residues. The CDR3 loop is CASSLLAGAGDTQYF. The CDR3 region has the DNA TGTGCCAGCAGCTTATTGGCCGGGGCGGGAGATACGCAGTATTTT.

This clonotype came up a few times. This rearrangement joins TRBV19 to TRBJ1-6, with D possibly matching TRBD1 (5 bases). The CDR3 is 14 residues long. The ends were cut back, 7 bases at V and 10 bases at J, with 17 bases in the middle. Looked up from germline, CDR1 is LNHDA and CDR2 is SQIVND (reference sequence). CDR3 loop: CASTAPGPRSPLHF. CDR3 coding DNA: TGTGCCAGTACCGCACCGGGACCTCGATCACCCCTCCACTTT.

In this sample, this clonotype turned up a few times. V is TRBV7-3 and J is TRBJ2-5; 10 bases agree with TRBD2. The CDR3 is 15 amino acids. Losses at the gene ends were 5 bases for V and 3 bases for J; bases not matched to a gene: 6. Germline CDR1 reads SGHTA; CDR2 reads FQGTGA. CDR3 region: CASSPTGTSEETQYF. The DNA of the CDR3 is TGTGCCAGCAGCCCAACGGGGACTAGCGAAGAGACCCAGTACTTC.

The chain is built from TRBV28 and TRBJ1-5; 7 nucleotides line up with TRBD1. The CDR3 runs 16 residues. Germline values: CDR1 MDHEN, CDR2 SYDVKM. V trimming: 3 bases; J trimming: 0 bases; junction bases outside the gene matches: 5. The CDR3 reads CASSLGTAYSNQPQHF. The CDR3 DNA reads as TGTGCCAGCAGTTTGGGGACAGCATATAGCAATCAGCCCCAGCATTTT.